This is a list of T cell receptor beta chains from one sample in a study of T-cell reconstitution after alpha-beta-depleted transplantation in children. TCRdb passed the PCR reads through MiXCR, listing each CDR3 protein once. Among some 450,000 distinct CDR3 sequences, 43% were seen once, and the ten largest hold 27%. The material sequenced was PBMCs, taken before TCRalphabeta/CD19-depleted stem cell transplant. Receptors were obtained from a girl aged 2-10 years with aplastic anemia, due to receive a stem cell transplant. CDR3s include the opening cysteine and the closing phenylalanine or tryptophan. D genes are given only for firm matches. A clone size is listed for some rows: how often the clone was seen (once, few, many), or a class if it is expanded.

J: TRBJ2-7
size: many
D: -
V: TRBV29-1
DNA: TGCAGCGTTAGACGGGCTACCTACGAGCAGTACTTC
CDR3: CSVRRATYEQYF

J: TRBJ2-1
size: -
D: TRBD2
V: TRBV4-1
DNA: TGCGCCAGCAGCCCCGGACTAGCGCACGCCTACAATGAGCAGTTCTTC
CDR3: CASSPGLAHAYNEQFF

J: TRBJ2-5
size: -
D: TRBD1
V: TRBV7-6
DNA: TGTGCCAGCAGCTTAGTGGCCGGGACAGGACTTAATCGGGAGACCCAGTACTTC
CDR3: CASSLVAGTGLNRETQYF

J: TRBJ2-3
size: few
D: -
V: TRBV20-1
DNA: TGCAGTGCTAGAGATTTTGGTAGAGGCACAGATACGCAGTATTTT
CDR3: CSARDFGRGTDTQYF

J: TRBJ1-1
size: -
D: -
V: TRBV20-1
DNA: TGCAGTGCAGACCTGGGGGTTACCACTGAAGCTTTCTTT
CDR3: CSADLGVTTEAFF

J: TRBJ2-7
size: -
D: -
V: TRBV20-1
DNA: TGCAGTGCTAGAACAATGGGTCCTGCCTCCCCTTACTACGAGCAGTACTTC
CDR3: CSARTMGPASPYYEQYF

J: TRBJ2-7
size: -
D: -
V: TRBV20-1
DNA: TGCAGTGCTAGTTGGGGGACGGGACTCTACGAGCAGTACTTC
CDR3: CSASWGTGLYEQYF

J: TRBJ2-1
size: -
D: -
V: TRBV18
DNA: TGTGCCAGCTCAGCACTACCGGGGGACTACAATGAGCAGTTCTTC
CDR3: CASSALPGDYNEQFF

J: TRBJ2-2
size: many
D: -
V: TRBV7-2
DNA: TGTGCCAGCAGCTTGTGGGGTCTAGCAAACACCGGGGAGCTGTTTTTT
CDR3: CASSLWGLANTGELFF

J: TRBJ2-5
size: -
D: TRBD1
V: TRBV18
DNA: TGTGCCAGCTCACCACGACAGGGGGCCCAAGAGACCCAGTACTTC
CDR3: CASSPRQGAQETQYF

J: TRBJ2-1
size: -
D: TRBD2
V: TRBV12-3/TRBV12-4
DNA: TGTGCCTTCTCCACCATCCTTGTAGCGGGAGAGCTCTACAATGAGCAGTTCTTC
CDR3: CAFSTILVAGELYNEQFF

J: TRBJ1-5
size: -
D: -
V: TRBV7-7
DNA: TGTGCCAGCAGCTTAGAGGGGAAGTACAATCAGCCCCAGCATTTT
CDR3: CASSLEGKYNQPQHF

J: TRBJ2-1
size: -
D: -
V: TRBV6-2/TRBV6-3
DNA: TGTGCCAGCAGCCCTGGACTAGACAGGTACAATGAGCAGTTCTTC
CDR3: CASSPGLDRYNEQFF

J: TRBJ2-5
size: -
D: -
V: TRBV5-1
DNA: TGCGCCAGCAGCTTGGTCTCGCCCGGGGCGGGTGAGTCGGAGACCCAGTACTTC
CDR3: CASSLVSPGAGESETQYF

J: TRBJ2-2
size: many
D: TRBD2
V: TRBV5-1
DNA: TGCGCCAGCAGCAGAGATAGCGGGAGGGCCAACACCGGGGAGCTGTTTTTT
CDR3: CASSRDSGRANTGELFF

J: TRBJ1-3
size: many
D: -
V: TRBV28
DNA: TGTGCCAGCAGTTTAGATCAGGTCGGGCGTTCTGGAAACACCATATATTTT
CDR3: CASSLDQVGRSGNTIYF

J: TRBJ2-2
size: few
D: TRBD1
V: TRBV5-4
DNA: TGTGCCAGCAGCCGGGACAGGTTGACCGGGGAGCTGTTTTTT
CDR3: CASSRDRLTGELFF

J: TRBJ1-3
size: few
D: -
V: TRBV7-8
DNA: TGTGCCAGTCACGGGAGGACACAAGGAAACACCATATATTTT
CDR3: CASHGRTQGNTIYF

J: TRBJ2-3
size: many
D: TRBD2
V: TRBV6-1
DNA: TGTGCCAGCAGGAGACTAGCGGCTTCCAATACGCAGTATTTT
CDR3: CASRRLAASNTQYF

J: TRBJ2-7
size: few
D: -
V: TRBV6-2/TRBV6-3
DNA: TGTGCCAGCAGTTACAACTTTGGGTTTGCCTACGAGCAGTACTTC
CDR3: CASSYNFGFAYEQYF

J: TRBJ2-1
size: few
D: TRBD2
V: TRBV11-2
DNA: TGTGCCAGCAGCTTAACGGGACTAGCGGGAGCCGAGCAGTTCTTC
CDR3: CASSLTGLAGAEQFF

J: TRBJ2-3
size: once
D: TRBD2
V: TRBV28
DNA: TGTGCCAGCAGTTTCGGGGGGGGTGTTAGCACAGATACGCAGTATTTT
CDR3: CASSFGGGVSTDTQYF

J: TRBJ1-5
size: -
D: -
V: TRBV7-3
DNA: TGTGCCAGCAGCCGTAGACCTTCGGGACACTATAGCAATCAGCCCCAGCATTTT
CDR3: CASSRRPSGHYSNQPQHF

J: TRBJ2-3
size: -
D: -
V: TRBV15
DNA: TGTGCCACCAGCAGAGACGGGAACCGGGAGATCGGCACAGATACGCAGTATTTT
CDR3: CATSRDGNREIGTDTQYF

J: TRBJ2-7
size: many
D: -
V: TRBV20-1
DNA: TGCAGTGCTGGGGGGGCCCATATAAGCGAGCAGTACTTC
CDR3: CSAGGAHISEQYF

J: TRBJ2-7
size: -
D: -
V: TRBV5-1
DNA: TGCGCCAGCAGTCGGGGCGACAGAGAAGAGGGCGAGCAGTACTTC
CDR3: CASSRGDREEGEQYF

J: TRBJ2-3
size: many
D: TRBD2
V: TRBV7-8
DNA: TGTGCCAGCAGCAAGGGATCGGGAGGGAGCACAGATACGCAGTATTTT
CDR3: CASSKGSGGSTDTQYF